This TCR beta chain was observed in a study of cytomegalovirus exposure and HLA in healthy donors. Study-wide background: Researchers previously reported finding 90 million to 120 million unique TCR beta sequences from 170 million or so T cells. The study, taken as a whole, reports: In a later analysis, most CMV-associated TCR beta chains appeared HLA-restricted. Segments of the TCR beta V type were, in most cases, productive about 90% or about 30% of the time in an earlier analysis. There were several of the most significant clusters that appeared linked to common viral pathogens in a later analysis.

In regard to this clone: Its antigen is unknown.

The CDR3 is 15 amino acids. Germline values: CDR1 MDHEN, CDR2 SYDVKM. Trimming stripped 7 bases from V and 3 bases from J, with 19 bases between. The PCR employed 60 Vbeta primers together with 13 Jbeta primers. Here immunoSEQ multiplex PCR was the method, and the copy in TCRdb shows in-frame clones only, minus some. The repertoire holds about 140,000 clones, around 80% seen once, with 2% to 2.5% in the top ten. The receptor comes from a young man in good health and CMV-seronegative. The V gene is TRBV28, the J gene TRBJ2-7; D might be TRBD1 (7 bases). Sequenced: PBMCs. The CDR3 nucleotides read TGTGCCAGCACCTCCGGCGGGGACAGTGGCTACGAGCAGTACTTC. Protein sequence: CASTSGGDSGYEQYF.